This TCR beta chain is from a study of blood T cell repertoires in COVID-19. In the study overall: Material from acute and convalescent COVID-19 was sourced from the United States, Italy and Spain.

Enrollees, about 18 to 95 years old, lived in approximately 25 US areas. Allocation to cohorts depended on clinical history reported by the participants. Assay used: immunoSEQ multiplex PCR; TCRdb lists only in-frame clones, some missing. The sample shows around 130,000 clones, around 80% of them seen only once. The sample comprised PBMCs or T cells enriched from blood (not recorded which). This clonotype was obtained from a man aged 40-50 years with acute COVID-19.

The CDR3 sequence: CASSQEGGNEQFF. CDR3 nucleotides: TGTGCCAGCAGCCAAGAAGGGGGTAATGAGCAGTTCTTC. The chain uses TRBV3-1 (or the pseudogene TRBV3-2) and TRBJ2-1, with D maybe TRBD1 (6 bases). Germline loops: CDR1 LGHDT, CDR2 YNNKEL (reference sequence). V lost 0 bases to trimming and J lost 7 bases, with 7 bases between them. The CDR3 is made up of 13 amino acids.